The T cell receptor (beta chain) under discussion was sequenced for a study of T cell responses to AZD1222 COVID-19 vaccine. Points from the study as a whole: AZD1222 recipients seropositive at baseline numbered only six or seven. Rises in breadth and depth of Spike-specific TCRs came after two AZD1222 doses. Donors, mostly white British, included more females; clonal diversity was possibly underestimated.

As regards this clone: The antigen remains undetermined.

Data came from immunoSEQ multiplex PCR; TCRdb stores just in-frame clones and leaves some out. The sample shows tens of thousands of clones, approximately 90% of them seen only once. This clonotype originated in an adult who received the AZD1222 COVID-19 vaccine. The specimen comprised peripheral blood, sampled 28 days after the second AZD1222 dose.

CDR3 coding DNA: TGTGCCAGCAGCTTAGATAGCGGGCCGACCTACGAGCAGTACTTC. The encoded protein is CASSLDSGPTYEQYF. The rearrangement links TRBV7-3 to TRBJ2-7, with TRBD2 matching over 7 bases. In germline, CDR1 is SGHTA, CDR2 FQGTGA. V was clipped by 2 bases and J by 2 bases; unmatched bases: 6. CDR3 length: 15 amino acids.